These 6 T cell receptor beta chains came from one sample sequenced in a study of T cells in Graves' hyperthyroidism and ophthalmopathy. RNA transcripts served as the template for amplifying TCR beta CDR3 regions. An initial round of RT-PCR targeting the TCR CDR3 relied on the HTBI primer set. TCRdb reanalysed the multiplex PCR reads using MiXCR and keeps one entry per CDR3 protein. Here the sample spans approximately 570,000 distinct CDR3 sequences, 20% being singletons. Sequences were obtained from blood. The receptors originated from a man in his forties or fifties with Graves' ophthalmopathy.

This clonotype was found a few times. CDR3 region: CASSQNWANTGELFF. Written as DNA, the CDR3 is TGCGCCAGCAGCCAAAACTGGGCGAACACCGGGGAGCTGTTTTTT. V and J are TRBV5-1 and TRBJ2-2; no reliable D call. The CDR3 is 15 amino acids. The germline gives CDR1 SGHRS, CDR2 YFSETQ. Trimming pared 4 bases from V and 0 bases from J, leaving 10 bases between.

This clonotype has ten or more counts. V gene TRBV2 combines with J gene TRBJ2-7; a possible D gene is TRBD2 (5 bases). Germline V gene sequence: CDR1 SNHLY, CDR2 FYNNEI. CDR3 length: 16 amino acids. Deletions cut 4 bases from V and 0 bases from J, with 16 bases between. Here the CDR3 DNA reads TGTGCCAGCAGTGGGACTCCATCGACCATCTCCTACGAGCAGTACTTC. It translates to CASSGTPSTISYEQYF.

The chain employs TRBV29-1 and TRBJ2-7, with D tentatively TRBD1 (7 bases). Germline values: CDR1 SQVTM, CDR2 ANQGSEA. The V end lost 7 bases, the J end lost 3 bases, and 19 bases lay between the germline ends. The CDR3 runs 14 residues. CDR3 nucleotide sequence: TGCAGCGGTTGGAGGGACAGCCCGTACTACGAGCAGTACTTC. This gives the protein CSGWRDSPYYEQYF.

J is TRBJ1-4 and V is TRBV7-2; D not certain. The CDR3 has 15 residues. Trimming stripped 0 bases from V and 0 bases from J, with 5 bases between. The V gene's germline CDR1 is SGHTA and CDR2 FQGNSA. The CDR3 protein is CASSLARPTNEKLFF. DNA of the CDR3: TGTGCCAGCAGCTTAGCCAGACCAACTAATGAAAAACTGTTTTTT.

The J gene is TRBJ1-1, the V gene TRBV6-6; no clear D gene. CDR1 and CDR2 from the germline V gene are MNHNY and SVGAGI (reference sequence). Between the trimmed V and J ends, which lost 0 bases and 5 bases, there was a span of 13 bases. The length of the CDR3 is 15 residues. CDR3 sequence: CASSYSPQFGTEAFF. The CDR3 nucleotides read TGTGCCAGCAGTTACTCTCCCCAATTTGGAACTGAAGCTTTCTTT.

This clonotype has only a few counts. This may stem from a read error, because a much larger clone lies one nucleotide away. The V gene is TRBV12-3 or TRBV12-4, the J gene TRBJ2-1; 10 bases agree with TRBD1. The length of the CDR3 is 16 residues. DNA for the CDR3: TGTGCCAGCAGTCCCCCCGGGACAGGGGTTTCGGATGAGCAGTCCTTC. It specifies CASSPPGTGVSDEQSF.